A selection of T cell receptor beta chains follows, all from one sample in a study of blood T cells in healthy people across ages. TCRdb fed the 5' RACE reads into MiXCR, producing one record per CDR3 protein. This table holds 550,000 to 750,000 distinct CDR3 sequences, around 21% found once. The sequenced sample was blood. These receptors came from a man between 65 and 85 years old in good health. Each CDR3 is given with its conserved first and last residue. The order of the fields is CDR3 protein, CDR3 DNA, D gene, J gene, clone size, V gene. The D gene is left open where the match is weak. Clone size is stated in some rows and not others, as once, few, many or a class when expanded.

CASSLTSGSADTQYF,TGTGCCAGCAGCTTAACTAGCGGGAGTGCAGATACGCAGTATTTT,TRBD2,TRBJ2-3,many,TRBV5-1
CASSLGTGFREQYF,TGTGCCAGCAGCTTGGGGACAGGTTTTAGGGAGCAGTACTTC,TRBD1,TRBJ2-7,NA,TRBV11-2
CSARVIGSYEQYF,TGCAGTGCTAGAGTTATCGGCTCCTACGAGCAGTACTTC,NA,TRBJ2-7,NA,TRBV20-1
CSARDLRGVRQETQYF,TGCAGTGCTAGAGATCTGCGCGGGGTCCGACAAGAGACCCAGTACTTC,NA,TRBJ2-5,few,TRBV20-1
CASRTGTMGTEAFF,TGCGCCAGCAGGACCGGGACAATGGGTACTGAAGCTTTCTTT,NA,TRBJ1-1,few,TRBV5-1
CASSRGTEATNEKLFF,TGTGCCAGCAGCCGAGGGACGGAAGCAACTAATGAAAAACTGTTTTTT,NA,TRBJ1-4,NA,TRBV7-9
CASSPFPDTYEQYF,TGCGCCAGCAGCCCATTCCCGGATACCTACGAGCAGTACTTC,NA,TRBJ2-7,few,TRBV5-1
CASSLTSGISTDTQYF,TGTGCCAGCAGTCTTACTAGCGGGATAAGCACAGATACGCAGTATTTT,TRBD2,TRBJ2-3,many,TRBV7-8
CVSSQPEVALRYEQYF,TGTGTCAGCAGCCAACCCGAGGTAGCGCTTCGCTACGAGCAGTACTTC,NA,TRBJ2-7,few,TRBV7-4
CASSQDHSTVNKAKNIQYF,TGCGCCAGCAGCCAAGATCATTCGACAGTCAACAAAGCCAAAAACATTCAGTACTTC,NA,TRBJ2-4,NA,TRBV4-1